The 19 T cell receptor beta chains in this list originate from one sample, sequenced in a study of yellow fever vaccine responses in identical twins. A single record per CDR3 protein comes from TCRdb applying MiXCR to the RT-PCR reads. The sample lists around 20,000 distinct CDR3 sequences; approximately 63% were seen once. The sample was T cells from blood (PBMCs), unsorted or a sorted subset (not recorded which), taken before or after yellow fever vaccination (not recorded which). The source of these receptors is a woman younger than 35 who received the yellow fever vaccine.

This chain links TRBV5-1 with TRBJ1-5; perhaps TRBD1 as D (6 bases). Germline V gene lookup returns CDR1 SGHRS and CDR2 YFSETQ. The CDR3 is made up of 14 amino acids. Trimming took 4 bases from V and 3 from J, leaving 11 bases between them. The CDR3 region has the DNA TGCGCCAGCAGCCCGGACAGCGCCAATCAGCCCCAGCATTTT. Encoded protein: CASSPDSANQPQHF.

This clonotype showed up just a few times. The rearrangement joins TRBV5-6 to TRBJ1-2; 10 nucleotides match TRBD1. Looked up from germline, CDR1 is SGHDT and CDR2 is YYEEEE. The CDR3 length is 18 residues. With V trimmed by 4 bases and J by 5 bases, 17 bases remained unmatched. The CDR3 here is CASSPLPGQGLVIYGYTF. The CDR3, as DNA: TGTGCCAGCAGCCCACTCCCGGGACAGGGGCTTGTGATTTATGGCTACACCTTC.

The chain combines TRBV5-1 with TRBJ2-7, with D perhaps given as TRBD1 or TRBD2 (5 bases each). Per the germline V gene, CDR1 is SGHRS and CDR2 is YFSETQ. V was trimmed by 1 base and J by 2 bases, leaving 13 bases between them. This CDR3 comprises 15 residues. The CDR3 DNA reads as TGCGCCAGCAGCTTGTTGGGGGAGACGACCTACGAGCAGTACTTC. Protein sequence: CASSLLGETTYEQYF.

The J gene is TRBJ2-1, the V gene TRBV5-6; no definite D call. From germline, CDR1 is SGHDT and CDR2 YYEEEE. This CDR3 contains 15 residues. V was pared by 5 bases and J by 2 bases, with 14 bases between. The chain's CDR3 is CASRRKQSTYNEQFF. The DNA of the CDR3 is TGTGCCAGCAGGAGGAAACAAAGCACCTACAATGAGCAGTTCTTC.

In this sample, this clonotype turned up a few times. The chain combines TRBV29-1 with TRBJ2-7; D possibly corresponds to TRBD1 (6 bases). The CDR3 totals 13 residues. Germline values: CDR1 SQVTM, CDR2 ANQGSEA. Trimming cost V 7 bases and J 0 bases, with 13 bases left between them. The CDR3 nucleotides are TGCAGCGCCATCAGACAGGACTCCTACGAGCAGTACTTC. As protein: CSAIRQDSYEQYF.

The genes are TRBV4-1 and TRBJ2-2; D unclear. V was pared by 3 bases and J by 4 bases, with 18 bases between. The CDR3 has 17 amino acids. Per the germline V gene, CDR1 is MGHRA and CDR2 is YSYEKL. The CDR3 loop is CASSHLDLGFGTGELFF. In DNA, the CDR3 is TGCGCCAGCAGCCACCTCGATCTTGGATTCGGCACCGGGGAGCTGTTTTTT.

The V gene is TRBV28, the J gene TRBJ2-7, with TRBD2 as a possible D gene (5 bases). The CDR3 consists of 14 residues. V was pared by 3 bases and J by 4 bases, with 13 bases between. Germline values: CDR1 MDHEN, CDR2 SYDVKM. The CDR3 DNA sequence: TGTGCCAGCAGTTTGGAGGACGTCGGGTACGAGCAGTACTTC. This sequence encodes CASSLEDVGYEQYF.

This clonotype was seen a few times. The genes are TRBV11-1 and TRBJ1-1; D not certain. Trimming pared 5 bases from V and 5 bases from J, leaving 12 bases between. The CDR3 consists of 13 residues. Per germline, CDR1 SGHAT and CDR2 FQDESV (reference sequence). The CDR3 here is CASSDKGGTEAFF. CDR3 nucleotide sequence: TGTGCCAGCAGCGACAAAGGAGGGACTGAAGCTTTCTTT.

In its sample, this clonotype was seen a few times. This rearrangement joins TRBV18 to TRBJ1-1; 7 bases are shared with TRBD1. Per the germline V gene, CDR1 is KGHSH and CDR2 is LQKENI. With V trimmed by 3 bases and J by 1 base, 8 bases remained unmatched. CDR3 length: 16 amino acids. CDR3 amino acids: CASSPSTGVTNTEAFF. CDR3 DNA sequence: TGTGCCAGCTCACCGTCCACAGGGGTTACGAACACTGAAGCTTTCTTT.

This clonotype was seen more than once but under ten times. V is TRBV12-3 or TRBV12-4 and J is TRBJ1-1; D gene ambiguous. Trimming cost V 3 bases and J 8 bases, with 7 bases left between them. The CDR3 has 11 residues. The CDR3 spells CASSLTREAFF. In DNA form, the CDR3 reads TGTGCCAGCAGTTTGACGCGGGAAGCTTTCTTT.

The chain carries TRBV11-3 and TRBJ2-1; 9 bases map to TRBD2. Trimming took 3 bases from V and 5 from J; bases not matched to a gene: 5. Germline CDR1 reads SGHNT; CDR2 reads YENEEA. This CDR3 comprises 15 residues. CDR3 coding DNA: TGTGCCAGCAGCTTGATAGCTAGCGGGAACAATGAGCAGTTCTTC. This encodes CASSLIASGNNEQFF.

V usage is TRBV13 and J usage is TRBJ1-4; TRBD1 matches 7 bases. The germline V gene encodes CDR1 PRHDT and CDR2 FYEKMQ (reference sequence). Trimming at V came to 8 bases and at J to 8 bases, leaving 8 bases not matched to a gene. The CDR3 consists of 13 residues. The CDR3 sequence: CASRTGITEKLFF. The CDR3 DNA reads as TGTGCCAGCCGGACAGGCATTACAGAAAAACTGTTTTTT.

This rearrangement joins TRBV11-1 to TRBJ2-3, with TRBD2 identical over 8 bases. CDR1 and CDR2 (germline): SGHAT, FQDESV (reference sequence). This CDR3 region has 15 residues. Trimming took 7 bases from V and 4 from J; bases not matched to a gene: 10. CDR3 coding DNA: TGTGCCAGCAACCCCTCCGGGACTAGAGCAGATACGCAGTATTTT. The encoded protein is CASNPSGTRADTQYF.

V gene TRBV27 combines with J gene TRBJ1-5; D is unresolved. Trimming stripped 3 bases from V and 3 bases from J, with 9 bases between. CDR3 size: 14 residues. Germline CDR1 reads MNHEY; CDR2 reads SMNVEV (reference sequence). CDR3 DNA: TGTGCCAGCAGTTTTGGGCAGCACAATCAGCCCCAGCATTTT. This sequence encodes CASSFGQHNQPQHF.

The V call is TRBV13, the J call TRBJ1-1; 8 nucleotides align to TRBD1. The germline V gene has CDR1 PRHDT and CDR2 FYEKMQ (reference sequence). J gave up 3 bases and V 8 bases, and 11 bases lay outside the gene matches. The CDR3 has 15 residues. The CDR3 DNA follows: TGTGCCAGCCGCTCCGGGACAGGAAGGTACACTGAAGCTTTCTTT. Translation: CASRSGTGRYTEAFF. Using reference TRBV13 and TRBJ1-1 for the parts outside the CDR3, the full variable domain is AAGVIQSPRHLIKEKRETATLKCYPIPRHDTVYWYQQGPGQDPQFLISFYEKMQSDKGSIPDRFSAQQFSDYHSELNMSSLELGDSALYFCASRSGTGRYTEAFFGQGTRLTVV.

A few counts support this clonotype. CDR3 in amino acids: CSARDLEGPEKLFF. The CDR3 region has the DNA TGCAGTGCTAGAGATTTGGAGGGCCCTGAAAAACTGTTTTTT. The V call is TRBV20-1, the J call TRBJ1-4; D gene ambiguous. Trimming pared 0 bases from V and 7 bases from J, leaving 12 bases between. This CDR3 has 14 residues. Germline V gene lookup returns CDR1 DFQATT and CDR2 SNEGSKA (reference sequence).

A few counts support this clonotype. The chain combines TRBV13 with TRBJ1-1; no reliable D call. Trimming removed 8 bases at V and 1 base at J, with 5 bases between. The CDR3 runs 11 residues. Germline lookup yields CDR1 PRHDT and CDR2 FYEKMQ (reference sequence). The DNA of the CDR3 is TGTGCCAGCGGAGGGAACACTGAAGCTTTCTTT. This sequence encodes CASGGNTEAFF.

This sequence joins TRBV5-6 and TRBJ1-2; no definite D call. CDR1 SGHDT and CDR2 YYEEEE come from the germline V gene. The CDR3 is made up of 14 amino acids. V lost 3 bases, J lost 0 bases, and 9 bases lay in between. CDR3 bases: TGTGCCAGCAGCTACCCGAACTCTAACTATGGCTACACCTTC. Residues: CASSYPNSNYGYTF.

The genes are TRBV6-1 and TRBJ2-1, with 12 bases that match TRBD2. The CDR3 loop spans 16 amino acids. Germline V CDR1 and CDR2: MNHNS, SASEGT. V lost 6 bases and J lost 6; bases outside the gene matches: 9. Here the CDR3 DNA reads TGTGCCAGCAGCTCCACCCGACTAGCGGGAGCCAATGAGCAGTTCTTC. This translates into CASSSTRLAGANEQFF.